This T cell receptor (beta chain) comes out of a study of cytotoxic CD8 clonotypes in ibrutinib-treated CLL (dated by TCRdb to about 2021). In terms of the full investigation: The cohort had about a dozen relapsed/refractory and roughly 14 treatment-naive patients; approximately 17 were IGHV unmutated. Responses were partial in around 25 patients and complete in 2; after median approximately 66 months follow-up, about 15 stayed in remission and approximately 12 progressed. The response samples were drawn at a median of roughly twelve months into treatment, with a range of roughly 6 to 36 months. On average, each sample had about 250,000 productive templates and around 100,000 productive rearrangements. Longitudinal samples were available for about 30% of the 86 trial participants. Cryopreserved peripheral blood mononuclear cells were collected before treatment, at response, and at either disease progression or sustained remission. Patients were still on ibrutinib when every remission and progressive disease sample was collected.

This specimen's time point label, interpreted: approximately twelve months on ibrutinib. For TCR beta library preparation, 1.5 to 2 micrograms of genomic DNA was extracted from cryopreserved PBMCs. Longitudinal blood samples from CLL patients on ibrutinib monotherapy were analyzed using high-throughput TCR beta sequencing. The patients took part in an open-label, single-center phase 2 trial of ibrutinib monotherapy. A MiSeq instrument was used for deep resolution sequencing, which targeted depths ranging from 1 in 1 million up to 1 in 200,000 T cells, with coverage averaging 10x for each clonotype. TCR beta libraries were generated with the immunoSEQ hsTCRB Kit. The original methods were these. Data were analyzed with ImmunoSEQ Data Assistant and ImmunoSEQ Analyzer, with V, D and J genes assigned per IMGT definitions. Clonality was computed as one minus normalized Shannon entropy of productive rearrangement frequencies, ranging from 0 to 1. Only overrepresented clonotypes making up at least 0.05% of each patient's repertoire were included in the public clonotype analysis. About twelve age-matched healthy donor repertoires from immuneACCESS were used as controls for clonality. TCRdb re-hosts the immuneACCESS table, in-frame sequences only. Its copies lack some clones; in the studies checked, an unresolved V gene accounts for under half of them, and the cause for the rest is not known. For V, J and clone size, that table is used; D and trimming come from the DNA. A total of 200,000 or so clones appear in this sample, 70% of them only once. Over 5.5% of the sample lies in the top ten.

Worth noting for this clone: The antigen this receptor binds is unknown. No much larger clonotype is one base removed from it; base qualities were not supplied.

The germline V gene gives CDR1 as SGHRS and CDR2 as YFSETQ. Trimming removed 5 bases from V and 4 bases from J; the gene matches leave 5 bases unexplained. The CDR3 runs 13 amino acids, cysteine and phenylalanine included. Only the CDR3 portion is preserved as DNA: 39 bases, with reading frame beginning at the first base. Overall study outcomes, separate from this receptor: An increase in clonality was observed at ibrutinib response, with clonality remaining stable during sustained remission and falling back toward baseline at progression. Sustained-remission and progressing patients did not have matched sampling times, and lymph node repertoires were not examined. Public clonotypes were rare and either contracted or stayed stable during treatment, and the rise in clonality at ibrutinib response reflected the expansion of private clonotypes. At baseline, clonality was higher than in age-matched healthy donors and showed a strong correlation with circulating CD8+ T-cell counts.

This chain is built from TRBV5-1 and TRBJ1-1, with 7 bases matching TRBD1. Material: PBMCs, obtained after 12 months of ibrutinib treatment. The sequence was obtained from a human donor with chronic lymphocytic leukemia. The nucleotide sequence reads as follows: TGCGCCAGCAGGTTACAGGGGACCACTGAAGCTTTCTTT. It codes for CASRLQGTTEAFF.